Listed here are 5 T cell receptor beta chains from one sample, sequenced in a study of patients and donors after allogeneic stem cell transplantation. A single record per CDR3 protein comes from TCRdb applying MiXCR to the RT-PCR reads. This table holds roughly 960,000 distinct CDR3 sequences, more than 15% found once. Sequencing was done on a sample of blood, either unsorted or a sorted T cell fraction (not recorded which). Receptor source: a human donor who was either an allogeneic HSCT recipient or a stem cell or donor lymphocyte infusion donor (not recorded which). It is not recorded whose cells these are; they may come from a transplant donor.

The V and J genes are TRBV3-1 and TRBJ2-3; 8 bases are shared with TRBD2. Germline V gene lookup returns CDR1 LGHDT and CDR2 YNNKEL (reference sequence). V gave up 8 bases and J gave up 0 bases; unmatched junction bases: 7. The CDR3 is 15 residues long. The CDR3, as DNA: TGTGCCAGCGGAAGAACTAGCGGTAGCACAGATACGCAGTATTTT. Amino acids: CASGRTSGSTDTQYF.

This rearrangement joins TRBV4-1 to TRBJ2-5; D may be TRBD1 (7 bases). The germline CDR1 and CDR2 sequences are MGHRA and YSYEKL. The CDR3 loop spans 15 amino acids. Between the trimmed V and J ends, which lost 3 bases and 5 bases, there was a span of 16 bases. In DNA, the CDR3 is TGCGCCAGCAGCCACCCCAGGGGGGTCGGGGAGACCCAGTACTTC. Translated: CASSHPRGVGETQYF.

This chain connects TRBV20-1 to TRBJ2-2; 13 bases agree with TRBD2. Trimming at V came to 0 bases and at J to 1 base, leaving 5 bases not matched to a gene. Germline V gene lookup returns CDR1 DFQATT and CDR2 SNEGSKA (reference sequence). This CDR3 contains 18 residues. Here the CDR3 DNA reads TGCAGTGCTAGAGATCTCGGGACTAGCGGGATGAACACCGGGGAGCTGTTTTTT. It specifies CSARDLGTSGMNTGELFF.

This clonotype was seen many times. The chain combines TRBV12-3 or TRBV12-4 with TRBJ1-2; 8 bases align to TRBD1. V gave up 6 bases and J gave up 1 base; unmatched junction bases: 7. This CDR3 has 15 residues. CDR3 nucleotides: TGTGCCAGCAGAAGATCGACAGGGGATAACTATGGCTACACCTTC. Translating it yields CASRRSTGDNYGYTF.

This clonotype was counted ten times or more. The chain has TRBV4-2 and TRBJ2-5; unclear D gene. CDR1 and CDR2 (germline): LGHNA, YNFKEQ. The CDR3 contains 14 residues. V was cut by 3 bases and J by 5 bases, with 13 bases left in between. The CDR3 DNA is TGTGCCAGCAGCCACGACCGAATGAGGGAGACCCAGTACTTC. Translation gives CASSHDRMRETQYF.